These 8 T cell receptor beta chains were all obtained from the same sample, sequenced in a study of blood T cells in healthy people across ages. For the second PCR, which ran for 7 to 11 cycles, a sample-barcoded 5' primer and a J-beta primer mix were used. MiXCR, applied by TCRdb to the 5' RACE reads, yields one record per CDR3 protein. The data show almost 800,000 distinct CDR3 sequences, with roughly 50% seen just once and 22% held by the top ten. The source material was blood. Receptors originate from a man younger than 40 in good health.

The rearrangement joins TRBV24-1 to TRBJ1-2; perhaps TRBD1 as D (5 bases). CDR1 and CDR2 (germline): KGHDR, SFDVKD. Between the trimmed V and J ends, which lost 9 bases and 8 bases, there was a span of 18 bases. This CDR3 has 13 residues. The CDR3 coding sequence is TGTGCCACCGCACCAAGAGGGGAGTACGGCTACACCTTC. Its translation: CATAPRGEYGYTF.

The V and J genes are TRBV5-8 and TRBJ2-7; 8 bases align to TRBD1. J lost 6 bases, V lost 5 bases, and 13 bases had no gene match. The germline gives CDR1 SGHTS, CDR2 YDEGEE. This CDR3 region has 15 residues. CDR3 DNA: TGTGCCAGCAGTTATTCATCCGGGACAGGAAGCGAGCAGTACTTC. Translation gives CASSYSSGTGSEQYF.

Notes on this clonotype: With a much larger clone just one base away, this may be a read error. This chain connects TRBV20-1 to TRBJ1-1; no definite D call. V lost 3 bases, J lost 7 bases, and 18 bases lay in between. From germline, CDR1 is DFQATT and CDR2 SNEGSKA (reference sequence). CDR3 size: 14 residues. The CDR3 protein is CSARAGSVAGEAFF. The CDR3, as DNA: TGCAGTGCTAGGGCGGGTTCTGTCGCGGGTGAAGCTTTCTTT.

The J gene is TRBJ1-5, the V gene TRBV7-9; D not resolved. V lost 1 base to trimming and J lost 11 bases, with 9 bases between them. Germline V CDR1 and CDR2: SEHNR, FQNEAQ (reference sequence). This CDR3 region has 12 residues. The CDR3 coding sequence is TGTGCCAGCAGCTTAGGGTGGTCGGCCCAGCATTTT. It yields the protein CASSLGWSAQHF.

This clonotype was detected a few times. J is TRBJ2-5 and V is TRBV29-1; D remains ambiguous. The CDR3 loop spans 8 amino acids. Trimming cost V 7 bases and J 10 bases, with 7 bases left between them. CDR1 and CDR2 (germline): SQVTM, ANQGSEA. This CDR3 reads CSGLYQYF. The CDR3 DNA reads as TGCAGCGGACTCTACCAGTACTTC.

This clonotype was detected only a few times. The CDR3 DNA sequence: TGCAGCTCAGGGACTAGCGGGAGTTGGTATGAGCAGTTCTTC. Encoded protein: CSSGTSGSWYEQFF. The chain links TRBV29-1 to TRBJ2-1; 14 bases agree with TRBD2. Looked up from germline, CDR1 is SQVTM and CDR2 is ANQGSEA. CDR3 length: 14 amino acids. V gave up 8 bases and J gave up 8 bases; unmatched junction bases: 8.

This clonotype was found many times. The J gene is TRBJ2-7, the V gene TRBV6-5, with TRBD1 matching over 9 bases. CDR1 and CDR2 (germline): MNHEY, SVGAGI. V gave up 6 bases and J gave up 2 bases; unmatched junction bases: 5. The CDR3 covers 14 residues. As DNA, the CDR3 is TGTGCCAGCAGCCGACAGGGGGGAACCTACGAGCAGTACTTC. It yields the protein CASSRQGGTYEQYF.

The rearrangement uses TRBV28 and TRBJ2-1, with a weak D call TRBD2 (5 bases). The DNA end is more similar to TRBJ2-7, so the J call may be wrong. This CDR3 is built from 15 residues. Looked up from germline, CDR1 is MDHEN and CDR2 is SYDVKM. CDR3 region: CASSLARSGNNEQYF. In nucleotides, the CDR3 is TGTGCCAGCAGTTTAGCCAGGAGCGGTAACAATGAGCAGTACTTC.